The clone carrying this TCR beta chain was seen a handful of times. Its antigen is still unknown. Primers included in the PCR were 60 Vbeta and 13 Jbeta primers. The repertoire was sequenced with immunoSEQ multiplex PCR; TCRdb's copy has only in-frame clones and lacks some. The sample shows approximately 160,000 clones, around four fifths of them seen only once. This sample stems from a study of cytomegalovirus exposure and HLA in healthy donors. Study-level results: Some public TCRs appeared in many individuals, while most sequences were rare.

Germline values: CDR1 SNHLY, CDR2 FYNNEI. The CDR3 spans 15 residues. V gave up 4 bases and J gave up 2 bases, with 14 bases separating them. Sequencing used PBMCs. This chain uses TRBV2 with TRBJ1-1; the D is unclear. The sequence came from a male donor in good health and CMV-seropositive. In nucleotides, the CDR3 is TGTGCCAGCAGTGGGTTAAGGCGGTTAAACACTGAAGCTTTCTTT. Translated, it gives CASSGLRRLNTEAFF.